Listed below are T cell receptor beta chains from one sample, sequenced in a study of metastatic and nonmetastatic thyroid tumors. With MiXCR, TCRdb reprocessed the PCR reads. The table includes roughly 30,000 clones, roughly 30% detected once. The sequencing input was blood. These receptors all come from a female donor with papillary thyroid cancer or a benign thyroid nodule (not recorded which). Some clones in this sample may be carry-over from other donors' samples. Both conserved end residues are part of each CDR3. The D gene is left open where the match is weak. Where a row states a size, it is once, few, many or the class of an expanded clone; other rows omit it.

d_call: -; v_call: TRBV10-3; clone_size: -; j_call: TRBJ1-2; cdr3_nt: TGTGCCATCAGTGAGATAGGGTCCCACAGCGGGCAAGGCTACACCTTC; cdr3_aa: CAISEIGSHSGQGYTF
d_call: -; v_call: TRBV6-1; clone_size: -; j_call: TRBJ2-7; cdr3_nt: TGTGCCAGCAGTAGGGGTTCGGCAGACTACGAGCAGTACTTC; cdr3_aa: CASSRGSADYEQYF
d_call: -; v_call: TRBV6-2/TRBV6-3; clone_size: many; j_call: TRBJ2-1; cdr3_nt: TGTGCCAGCAGTCGCCCATTTGGAGACTATGAGCAGTTCTTC; cdr3_aa: CASSRPFGDYEQFF
d_call: -; v_call: TRBV7-9; clone_size: -; j_call: TRBJ2-5; cdr3_nt: TGTGCCAGCAGCGCCTCCGTTTTGCCCGGAGAGACCCAGTACTTC; cdr3_aa: CASSASVLPGETQYF
d_call: -; v_call: TRBV7-8; clone_size: once; j_call: TRBJ2-2; cdr3_nt: TGTGCCAGCAGCTCAGGTCGTACAGGGAAAACCGGGGAGCTGTTTTTT; cdr3_aa: CASSSGRTGKTGELFF
d_call: TRBD1; v_call: TRBV6-1; clone_size: -; j_call: TRBJ1-2; cdr3_nt: TGTGCCAGCAGACCACCGGGACAGGGGGGAAGTGGCTACACCTTC; cdr3_aa: CASRPPGQGGSGYTF
d_call: -; v_call: TRBV11-2; clone_size: -; j_call: TRBJ1-6; cdr3_nt: TGTGCCAGCAGCTTAGTATTCAGAAATTCACCCCTCCACTTT; cdr3_aa: CASSLVFRNSPLHF
d_call: -; v_call: TRBV2; clone_size: medium-sized; j_call: TRBJ1-2; cdr3_nt: TGTGCCAGCGGATCTCCGGGAGGGCAAGGTTATGGCTACACCTTC; cdr3_aa: CASGSPGGQGYGYTF
d_call: -; v_call: TRBV11-2; clone_size: once; j_call: TRBJ2-7; cdr3_nt: TGTGCCAGCAGCTTAGATTCAGGGTTCTACGAGCAGTACTTC; cdr3_aa: CASSLDSGFYEQYF
d_call: -; v_call: TRBV2; clone_size: many; j_call: TRBJ1-5; cdr3_nt: TGTGCCAGCAGTGAAACGACAGGATTGTTGCCCCAGCATTTT; cdr3_aa: CASSETTGLLPQHF
d_call: -; v_call: TRBV6-4; clone_size: few; j_call: TRBJ2-2; cdr3_nt: TGTGCCAGCAGTTACTCGTTGGGAGGCGGGGAGCTGTTTTTT; cdr3_aa: CASSYSLGGGELFF
d_call: -; v_call: TRBV27; clone_size: -; j_call: TRBJ2-7; cdr3_nt: TGTGCCAGCAGCGCTACAGGAATCTCCTACGAGCAGTACTTC; cdr3_aa: CASSATGISYEQYF
d_call: -; v_call: TRBV11-2; clone_size: many; j_call: TRBJ1-1; cdr3_nt: TGTGCCAGCAGCCGAGACGCGAATACAGGAACACTGAACACTGAAGCTTTCTTT; cdr3_aa: CASSRDANTGTLNTEAFF
d_call: TRBD1; v_call: TRBV6-5; clone_size: -; j_call: TRBJ2-6; cdr3_nt: TGTGCCAGCAGGGCAGAGGGGGCCCTTTTAGCCGGGGCCAACGTCCTGACTTTC; cdr3_aa: CASRAEGALLAGANVLTF
d_call: TRBD1; v_call: TRBV3-1; clone_size: -; j_call: TRBJ2-7; cdr3_nt: TGTGCCAGCAGCCAGGGACAGGGCGGCACCTACGAGCAGTACTTC; cdr3_aa: CASSQGQGGTYEQYF
d_call: TRBD1; v_call: TRBV6-5; clone_size: medium-sized; j_call: TRBJ2-7; cdr3_nt: TGTGCCAGCAGTTACTCGGGGGACAGGGTTTTTTACGAGCAGTACTTC; cdr3_aa: CASSYSGDRVFYEQYF
d_call: TRBD2; v_call: TRBV6-5; clone_size: medium-sized; j_call: TRBJ2-3; cdr3_nt: TGTGCCAGCAGTTACGGAGCGGGAGGGGGAGATACGCAGTATTTT; cdr3_aa: CASSYGAGGGDTQYF